These T cell receptor beta chains were read from a single sample in a study of stem cell transplantation in POMP-related autoinflammatory disease. Data came from immunoSEQ multiplex PCR; TCRdb stores just in-frame clones and leaves some out. The table shows some 70,000 clones, with approximately 91% occurring only once. The sequencing here drew on CD4+ T cells from PBMCs, taken after stem cell transplantation. The source is a human patient with POMP-related autoinflammation and immune dysregulation (PRAID). Some of these T cells may belong to the graft donor. Each CDR3 is given with its conserved first and last residue. Fields, in order: CDR3 DNA, CDR3 protein, V gene, CDR3 length, clone size, D gene, J gene. A D gene is named only where the DNA matches it firmly. Size values are once, few and many counts, or a class for expanded clones, and some rows have none.

cdr3_nt: TGTGCCATCGGGCCAACTCATAGCACTGAAGCTTTCTTT
cdr3_aa: CAIGPTHSTEAFF
v_call: TRBV10-3
cdr3_length: 13
clone_size: NA
d_call: NA
j_call: TRBJ1-1

cdr3_nt: TGCAGCGTTGGAGCTGGGAACAGGGAAGCTTTCTTT
cdr3_aa: CSVGAGNREAFF
v_call: TRBV29-1
cdr3_length: 12
clone_size: NA
d_call: NA
j_call: TRBJ1-1

cdr3_nt: TGTGCCAGTAGTACCTCGGGGGGGCGCTCTGGGGCCAACGTCCTGACTTTC
cdr3_aa: CASSTSGGRSGANVLTF
v_call: TRBV19
cdr3_length: 17
clone_size: few
d_call: TRBD2
j_call: TRBJ2-6

cdr3_nt: TGTGCCATCAGCCCAAAGGGACGAAATCAGCCCCAGCATTTT
cdr3_aa: CAISPKGRNQPQHF
v_call: TRBV10-3
cdr3_length: 14
clone_size: NA
d_call: NA
j_call: TRBJ1-5

cdr3_nt: TGTGCCAGCAGCCAGGGAGTCCCCCGAGGCGGGGAGCTGTTTTTT
cdr3_aa: CASSQGVPRGGELFF
v_call: TRBV3-1/TRBV3-2
cdr3_length: 15
clone_size: NA
d_call: NA
j_call: TRBJ2-2

cdr3_nt: TGTGCCAGCAGTTTGAGTACAGACTATGGCTACACCTTC
cdr3_aa: CASSLSTDYGYTF
v_call: TRBV28
cdr3_length: 13
clone_size: NA
d_call: NA
j_call: TRBJ1-2

cdr3_nt: TGCGCCAGCAGCCAAGGGCCCGGGACAGGGATCCACGAGCAGTACTTC
cdr3_aa: CASSQGPGTGIHEQYF
v_call: TRBV5-1
cdr3_length: 16
clone_size: once
d_call: TRBD1
j_call: TRBJ2-7

cdr3_nt: TGTGCCAGCAGTCTTCAGTCCGGGACTTCCTACGAGCAGTACTTC
cdr3_aa: CASSLQSGTSYEQYF
v_call: TRBV28
cdr3_length: 15
clone_size: once
d_call: NA
j_call: TRBJ2-7

cdr3_nt: TGTGCCAGCAGTTTCGGGAGAGACTATGGCTACACCTTC
cdr3_aa: CASSFGRDYGYTF
v_call: TRBV28
cdr3_length: 13
clone_size: NA
d_call: NA
j_call: TRBJ1-2

cdr3_nt: TGTGCCAGCAGTCCCGGACTAGCAGACTACAATGAGCAGTTCTTC
cdr3_aa: CASSPGLADYNEQFF
v_call: TRBV27
cdr3_length: 15
clone_size: NA
d_call: TRBD2
j_call: TRBJ2-1

cdr3_nt: TGTGCCAGCTCACCCCTAGTTATCGACACTGAAGCTTTCTTT
cdr3_aa: CASSPLVIDTEAFF
v_call: TRBV18
cdr3_length: 14
clone_size: NA
d_call: NA
j_call: TRBJ1-1

cdr3_nt: TGTGCCAGCAGCCCGTCAGGGGGAACTAATGAAAAACTGTTTTTT
cdr3_aa: CASSPSGGTNEKLFF
v_call: TRBV7-3
cdr3_length: 15
clone_size: few
d_call: TRBD1
j_call: TRBJ1-4

cdr3_nt: TGCAGTGCTAGTAGGGGGGGGTTGGGGCAGCCCCAGCATTTT
cdr3_aa: CSASRGGLGQPQHF
v_call: TRBV20-1
cdr3_length: 14
clone_size: once
d_call: NA
j_call: TRBJ1-5

cdr3_nt: TGTGCCAGCAGTTGGGGCCCGGGGACTGAAGCTTTCTTT
cdr3_aa: CASSWGPGTEAFF
v_call: TRBV12-3/TRBV12-4
cdr3_length: 13
clone_size: NA
d_call: NA
j_call: TRBJ1-1

cdr3_nt: TGTGCCATCAGTGGGGGGGCAGGGAGAGAGACCCAGTACTTC
cdr3_aa: CAISGGAGRETQYF
v_call: TRBV10-3
cdr3_length: 14
clone_size: NA
d_call: NA
j_call: TRBJ2-5

cdr3_nt: TGTGCCAGCAGCGTAGAAGGTACCTCCTACGAGCAGTACTTC
cdr3_aa: CASSVEGTSYEQYF
v_call: TRBV9
cdr3_length: 14
clone_size: NA
d_call: NA
j_call: TRBJ2-7

cdr3_nt: TGCGCCAGCAGCGAGGTAAAGACTAGCGGGGCCCTGGAGACCCAGTACTTC
cdr3_aa: CASSEVKTSGALETQYF
v_call: TRBV5-1
cdr3_length: 17
clone_size: NA
d_call: TRBD2
j_call: TRBJ2-5